This T cell receptor beta chain originates from a study of T cells in Graves' hyperthyroidism and ophthalmopathy. Study background: Prior to any treatment, at the point of initial diagnosis, peripheral blood was collected.

The V gene's germline CDR1 is SGHDN and CDR2 FVKESK. The CDR3 runs to 14 residues. The V end was cut by 0 bases, the J end by 1 base, with 4 bases between. Many counts were recorded for this clonotype. Its antigen is undetermined. Study-wide findings and caveats: Ophthalmopathy was separated from stable hyperthyroidism by a 13 V-J model.

Absent ophthalmopathy progression within 18 months defined stable Graves' hyperthyroidism. PBMCs were derived from about 10 ml fresh peripheral blood. Amplification of TCR beta CDR3 regions used RNA as the template. The primer set for the first-round RT-PCR of the TCR CDR3 was HTBI. TCRdb re-derived calls from the multiplex PCR reads in MiXCR, one entry per CDR3 protein. Here the sample spans around 400,000 distinct CDR3 sequences, about 13% being singletons. This clonotype was sampled from a woman between 18 and 29 years old with Graves' hyperthyroidism. The specimen was blood. The chain combines TRBV14 with TRBJ2-1; D not resolved. The CDR3: CASSQETSYNEQFF. The CDR3, as DNA: TGTGCCAGCAGCCAAGAAACGTCCTACAATGAGCAGTTCTTC.